This T cell receptor (beta chain) originates from a study of PD-1 blockade in mismatch repair-deficient tumors. Study-wide context: Patients had 12 mismatch repair-deficient cancer types and were previously treated and progressing. Notes on the study in general: After pembrolizumab, tumor-resident clones rose rapidly, then generally contracted before radiologic responses.

V was clipped by 1 base and J by 8 bases, with 18 bases between them. This CDR3 spans 16 amino acids. CDR1 SGHAT and CDR2 FQNNGV come from the germline V gene. PCR or immunohistochemistry showed mismatch repair deficiency in every enrolled patient. The TCR-sequenced patients were a few responders to pembrolizumab. Method: immunoSEQ multiplex PCR; TCRdb's copy keeps in-frame clones and lacks some. In the table there are roughly 49,000 clones, around three quarters of which are singletons. Points on this clone: Its antigen is still unknown.

The V call is TRBV11-2, the J call TRBJ2-1; the D gene is possibly TRBD2 (6 bases). Sequencing was performed on PBMCs, taken before pembrolizumab treatment. The sequence was collected from an adult with mismatch repair-deficient cancer. The CDR3 sequence: CASSLGLAPLLDEQFF. The CDR3 DNA is TGTGCCAGCAGCTTAGGCCTAGCGCCCCTTCTCGATGAGCAGTTCTTC.